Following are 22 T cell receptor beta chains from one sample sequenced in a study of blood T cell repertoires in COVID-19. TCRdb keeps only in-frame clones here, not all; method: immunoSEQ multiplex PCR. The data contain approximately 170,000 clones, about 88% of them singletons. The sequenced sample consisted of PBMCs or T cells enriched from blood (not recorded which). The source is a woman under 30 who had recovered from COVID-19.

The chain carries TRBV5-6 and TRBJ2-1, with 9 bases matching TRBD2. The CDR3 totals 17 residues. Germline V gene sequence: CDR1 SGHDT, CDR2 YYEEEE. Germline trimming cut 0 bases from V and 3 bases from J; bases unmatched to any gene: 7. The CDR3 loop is CASSLGLAGLGYNEQFF. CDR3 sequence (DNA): TGTGCCAGCAGCTTGGGGCTAGCGGGATTAGGCTACAATGAGCAGTTCTTC.

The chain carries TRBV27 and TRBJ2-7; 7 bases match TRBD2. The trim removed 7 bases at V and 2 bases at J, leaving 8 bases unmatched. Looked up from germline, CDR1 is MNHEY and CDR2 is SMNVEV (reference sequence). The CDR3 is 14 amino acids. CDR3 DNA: TGTGCCAGCACCATAGGGGCGGGAGCCTACGAGCAGTACTTC. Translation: CASTIGAGAYEQYF.

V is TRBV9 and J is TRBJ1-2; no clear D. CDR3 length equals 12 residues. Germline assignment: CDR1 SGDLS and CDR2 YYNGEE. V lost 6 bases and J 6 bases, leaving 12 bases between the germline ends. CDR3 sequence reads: CASTSGGHGYTF. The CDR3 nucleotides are TGTGCCAGCACCTCTGGAGGCCATGGCTACACCTTC. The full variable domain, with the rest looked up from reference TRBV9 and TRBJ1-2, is DSGVTQTPKHLITATGQRVTLRCSPRSGDLSVYWYQQSLDQGLQFLIQYYNGEERAKGNILERFSAQQFPDLHSELNLSSLELGDSALYFCASTSGGHGYTFGSGTRLTVV.

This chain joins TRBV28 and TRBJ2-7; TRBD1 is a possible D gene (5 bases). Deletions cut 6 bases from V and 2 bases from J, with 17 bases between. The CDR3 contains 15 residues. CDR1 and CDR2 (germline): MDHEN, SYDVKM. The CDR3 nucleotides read TGTGCCAGCAGCTCCCAGGGAAGCCTACCCTACGAGCAGTACTTC. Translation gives CASSSQGSLPYEQYF.

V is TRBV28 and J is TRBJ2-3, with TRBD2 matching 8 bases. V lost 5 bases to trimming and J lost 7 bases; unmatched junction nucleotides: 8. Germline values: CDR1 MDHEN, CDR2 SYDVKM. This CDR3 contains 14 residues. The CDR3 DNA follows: TGTGCCAGCAGTGATAGCGGGATACCCAATACGCAGTATTTT. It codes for CASSDSGIPNTQYF.

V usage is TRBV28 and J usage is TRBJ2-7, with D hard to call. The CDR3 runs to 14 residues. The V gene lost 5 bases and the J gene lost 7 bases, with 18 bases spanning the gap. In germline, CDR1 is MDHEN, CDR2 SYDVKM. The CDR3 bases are TGTGCCAGCAGTATGCCCCGATTTCCTAGAGAGCAGTACTTC. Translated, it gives CASSMPRFPREQYF.

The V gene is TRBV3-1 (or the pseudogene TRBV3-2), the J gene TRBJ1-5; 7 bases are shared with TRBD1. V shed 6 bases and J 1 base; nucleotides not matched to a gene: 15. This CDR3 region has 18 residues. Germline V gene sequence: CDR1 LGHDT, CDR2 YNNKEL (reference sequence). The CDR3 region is CASRRSGSTGPSNQPQHF. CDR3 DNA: TGTGCCAGCAGGCGCAGTGGGTCGACAGGGCCGAGCAATCAGCCCCAGCATTTT.

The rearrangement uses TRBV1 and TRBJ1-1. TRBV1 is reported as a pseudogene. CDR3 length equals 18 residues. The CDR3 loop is CTSSSNGIGKGENTEAFF. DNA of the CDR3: TGCACCAGCAGCTCCAACGGGATCGGGAAGGGTGAAAACACTGAAGCTTTCTTT.

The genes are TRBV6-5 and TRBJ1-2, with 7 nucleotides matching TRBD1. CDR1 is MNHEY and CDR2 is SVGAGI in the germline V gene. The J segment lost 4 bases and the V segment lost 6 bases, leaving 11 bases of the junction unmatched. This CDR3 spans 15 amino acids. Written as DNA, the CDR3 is TGTGCCAGCAGCTCAGGACAGGTGCGGTCCTATGGCTACACCTTC. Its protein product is CASSSGQVRSYGYTF.

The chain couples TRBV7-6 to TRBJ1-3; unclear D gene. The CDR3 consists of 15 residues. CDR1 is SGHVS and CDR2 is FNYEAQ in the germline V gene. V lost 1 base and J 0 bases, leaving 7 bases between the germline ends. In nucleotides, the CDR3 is TGTGCCAGCAGCTTAGAGGAGGGCTCTGGAAACACCATATATTTT. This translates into CASSLEEGSGNTIYF.

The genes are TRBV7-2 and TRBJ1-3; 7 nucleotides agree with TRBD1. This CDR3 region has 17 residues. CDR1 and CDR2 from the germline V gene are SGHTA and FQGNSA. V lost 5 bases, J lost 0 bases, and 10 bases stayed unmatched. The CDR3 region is CASSQRTGPSSGNTIYF. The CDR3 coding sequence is TGTGCCAGCAGCCAACGGACAGGCCCGAGCTCTGGAAACACCATATATTTT.

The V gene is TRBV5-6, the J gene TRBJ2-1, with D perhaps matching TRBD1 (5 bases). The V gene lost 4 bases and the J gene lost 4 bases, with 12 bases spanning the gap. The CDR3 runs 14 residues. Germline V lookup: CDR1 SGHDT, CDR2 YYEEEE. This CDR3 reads CASSHPTGYNEQFF. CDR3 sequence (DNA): TGTGCCAGCAGCCACCCAACAGGTTACAATGAGCAGTTCTTC.

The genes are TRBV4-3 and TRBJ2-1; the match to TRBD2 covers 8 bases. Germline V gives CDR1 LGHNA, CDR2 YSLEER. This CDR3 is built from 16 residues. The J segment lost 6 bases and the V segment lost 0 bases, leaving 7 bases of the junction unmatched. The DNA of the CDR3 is TGCGCCAGCAGCCAAGATAGGAGCGGGAGACTCAATGAGCAGTTCTTC. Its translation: CASSQDRSGRLNEQFF.

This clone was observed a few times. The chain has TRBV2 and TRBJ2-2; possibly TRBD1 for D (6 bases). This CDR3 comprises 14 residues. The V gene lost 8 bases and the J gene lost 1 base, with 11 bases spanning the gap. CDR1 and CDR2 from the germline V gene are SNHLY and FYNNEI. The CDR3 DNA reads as TGTGCCAGCCATAGGGGACAGAACACCGGGGAGCTGTTTTTT. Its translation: CASHRGQNTGELFF.

The CDR3: CASSYRGWQETQYF. The DNA for the CDR3 is TGCGCCAGCAGCTACAGGGGGTGGCAAGAGACCCAGTACTTC. The V and J genes are TRBV5-1 and TRBJ2-5; TRBD1 matches at 8 bases. V lost 3 bases and J lost 2; bases outside the gene matches: 3. CDR3 length: 14 amino acids. From germline, CDR1 is SGHRS and CDR2 YFSETQ.

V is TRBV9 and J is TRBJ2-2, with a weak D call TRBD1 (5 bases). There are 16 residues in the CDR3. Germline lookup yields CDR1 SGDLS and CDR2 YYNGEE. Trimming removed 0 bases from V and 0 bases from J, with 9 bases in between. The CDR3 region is CASSVDTGTNTGELFF. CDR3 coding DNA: TGTGCCAGCAGCGTAGATACAGGAACGAACACCGGGGAGCTGTTTTTT.

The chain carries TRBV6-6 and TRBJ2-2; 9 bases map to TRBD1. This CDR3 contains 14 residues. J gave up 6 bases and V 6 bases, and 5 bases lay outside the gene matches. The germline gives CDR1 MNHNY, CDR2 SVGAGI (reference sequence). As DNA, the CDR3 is TGTGCCAGCAGGGTACAGGGGGCTTCCGGGGAGCTGTTTTTT. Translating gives CASRVQGASGELFF.

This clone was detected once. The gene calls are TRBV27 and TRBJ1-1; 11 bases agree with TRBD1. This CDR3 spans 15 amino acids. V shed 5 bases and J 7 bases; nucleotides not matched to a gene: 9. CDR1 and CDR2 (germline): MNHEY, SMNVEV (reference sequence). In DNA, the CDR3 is TGTGCCAGCAGTAAACCAGGGACAGGGGGTGGTGAAGCTTTCTTT. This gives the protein CASSKPGTGGGEAFF.

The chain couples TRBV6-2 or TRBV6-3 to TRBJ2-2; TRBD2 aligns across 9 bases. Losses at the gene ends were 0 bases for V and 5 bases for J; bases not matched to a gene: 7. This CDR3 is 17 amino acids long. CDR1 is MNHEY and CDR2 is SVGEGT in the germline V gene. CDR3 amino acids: CASSYSMASGITGELFF. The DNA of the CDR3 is TGTGCCAGCAGTTACTCGATGGCTAGCGGGATAACCGGGGAGCTGTTTTTT.

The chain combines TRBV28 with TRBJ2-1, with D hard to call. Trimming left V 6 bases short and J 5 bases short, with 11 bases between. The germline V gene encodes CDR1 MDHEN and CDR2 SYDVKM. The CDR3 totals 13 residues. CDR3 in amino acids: CASRGPSHNEQFF. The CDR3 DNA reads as TGTGCCAGCAGGGGCCCCTCGCACAATGAGCAGTTCTTC. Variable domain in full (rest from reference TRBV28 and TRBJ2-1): DVKVTQSSRYLVKRTGEKVFLECVQDMDHENMFWYRQDPGLGLRLIYFSYDVKMKEKGDIPEGYSVSREKKERFSLILESASTNQTSMYLCASRGPSHNEQFFGPGTRLTVL.

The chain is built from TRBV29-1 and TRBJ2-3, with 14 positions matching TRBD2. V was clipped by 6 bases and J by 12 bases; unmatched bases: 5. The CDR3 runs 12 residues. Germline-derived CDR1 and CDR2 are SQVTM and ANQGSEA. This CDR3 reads CSVGTSGSSQYF. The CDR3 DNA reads TGCAGCGTCGGGACTAGCGGGAGTTCACAGTATTTT.

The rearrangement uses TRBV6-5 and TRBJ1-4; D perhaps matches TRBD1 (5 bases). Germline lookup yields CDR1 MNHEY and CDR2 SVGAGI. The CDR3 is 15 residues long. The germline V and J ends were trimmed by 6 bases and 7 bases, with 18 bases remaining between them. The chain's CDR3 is CASSRYDHRGEKLFF. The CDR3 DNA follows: TGTGCCAGCAGCCGCTACGACCATAGGGGTGAAAAACTGTTTTTT.